Below, 20 T cell receptor beta chains from the same sample are listed, as sequenced in a study of blood T cell repertoires in COVID-19. The protocol was immunoSEQ multiplex PCR, while the TCRdb copy is restricted to in-frame clones and leaves out a portion. The data contain about 170,000 clones, roughly 88% of them singletons. Sequencing was performed on peripheral blood. These receptors originate from a man older than 75 with COVID-19, enrolled during active disease.

CDR3 protein: CASSFGGSTDTQYF. The CDR3 DNA sequence: TGTGCCAGCAGCTTTGGCGGTAGCACAGATACGCAGTATTTT. The chain employs TRBV11-2 and TRBJ2-3; D is unclear. The CDR3 has 14 amino acids. Germline V gene sequence: CDR1 SGHAT, CDR2 FQNNGV. Trimming removed 3 bases at V and 0 bases at J, with 7 bases between.

The rearrangement links TRBV4-3 to TRBJ1-4; TRBD1 aligns across 9 bases. V dropped 6 bases and J dropped 5; count of bases not matched to a gene: 1. CDR3 length: 13 amino acids. Germline assignment: CDR1 LGHNA and CDR2 YSLEER. The CDR3 here is CASRGQGNEKLFF. CDR3 bases: TGCGCCAGCAGAGGACAGGGGAATGAAAAACTGTTTTTT.

This chain connects TRBV19 to TRBJ2-3; maybe TRBD2 (5 bases). CDR3 length equals 16 residues. Germline CDR1 and CDR2: LNHDA and SQIVND (reference sequence). V gave up 1 base and J gave up 3 bases, with 14 bases separating them. The CDR3 region is CASSIGGRTATDTQYF. As DNA, the CDR3 is TGTGCCAGTAGTATAGGTGGGAGAACAGCTACAGATACGCAGTATTTT.

The J gene is TRBJ2-3, the V gene TRBV11-2, with D possibly matching TRBD2 (7 bases). The CDR3 has 15 amino acids. V was clipped by 1 base and J by 3 bases, with 11 bases between them. Germline CDR1 SGHAT, CDR2 FQNNGV. The CDR3 bases are TGTGCCAGCAGCTTAGCCGGGGGGCCGACAGATACGCAGTATTTT. Amino acids: CASSLAGGPTDTQYF. Full variable domain (rest looked up from reference TRBV11-2 and TRBJ2-3): EAGVAQSPRYKIIEKRQSVAFWCNPISGHATLYWYQQILGQGPKLLIQFQNNGVVDDSQLPKDRFSAERLKGVDSTLKIQPAKLEDSAVYLCASSLAGGPTDTQYFGPGTRLTVL.

This sequence joins TRBV7-2 and TRBJ2-7; D is ambiguous. V shed 2 bases and J shed 3 bases, with 11 bases lying between them. CDR1 SGHTA and CDR2 FQGNSA come from the germline V gene. The CDR3 has 14 amino acids. The CDR3 bases are TGTGCCAGCAGCTTACCGACGGAGAGCTACGAGCAGTACTTC. Translation: CASSLPTESYEQYF.

V is TRBV11-2 and J is TRBJ2-5; 10 positions match TRBD1. CDR3 length: 13 residues. Germline V gene data show CDR1 as SGHAT and CDR2 as FQNNGV. V dropped 5 bases and J dropped 4; count of bases not matched to a gene: 1. The CDR3 reads CASSRDRGETQYF. CDR3 DNA: TGTGCCAGCAGCCGGGACAGGGGAGAGACCCAGTACTTC.

The chain links TRBV5-6 to TRBJ2-2; possible D gene TRBD1, 7 bases. Germline CDR1 reads SGHDT; CDR2 reads YYEEEE. V lost 4 bases to trimming and J lost 2 bases, with 15 bases between them. CDR3 length: 16 amino acids. This chain's CDR3 is CASSRGTVPNTGELFF. CDR3 coding DNA: TGTGCCAGCAGCCGCGGGACAGTGCCCAACACCGGGGAGCTGTTTTTT.

The chain is built from TRBV6-5 and TRBJ2-1; TRBD2 might be the D (5 bases). Trimming removed 5 bases at V and 4 bases at J, with 9 bases between. The germline CDR1 and CDR2 sequences are MNHEY and SVGAGI. The CDR3 runs 13 residues. CDR3 sequence reads: CASSPDYYNEQFF. The CDR3, as DNA: TGTGCCAGCAGTCCCGACTATTACAATGAGCAGTTCTTC.

J is TRBJ1-5 and V is TRBV28; 7 bases align to TRBD1. The CDR3 extends over 15 amino acids. Unmatched junction bases numbered 11, after V lost 5 bases and J lost 7 bases. Germline assignment: CDR1 MDHEN and CDR2 SYDVKM. The CDR3 sequence: CASSPKGTGAQPQHF. The CDR3, as DNA: TGTGCCAGCAGTCCCAAGGGTACAGGGGCCCAGCCCCAGCATTTT.

This chain connects TRBV9 to TRBJ2-7; 8 positions match TRBD1. The V gene end was trimmed by 2 bases and the J gene end by 3 bases; junction bases not matched to a gene: 7. The CDR3 has 15 residues. Germline values: CDR1 SGDLS, CDR2 YYNGEE. CDR3 loop: CASSVGQGPGYEQYF. The DNA of the CDR3 is TGTGCCAGCAGCGTCGGACAGGGCCCTGGCTACGAGCAGTACTTC. Using reference TRBV9 and TRBJ2-7 for the parts outside the CDR3, the full variable domain is DSGVTQTPKHLITATGQRVTLRCSPRSGDLSVYWYQQSLDQGLQFLIQYYNGEERAKGNILERFSAQQFPDLHSELNLSSLELGDSALYFCASSVGQGPGYEQYFGPGTRLTVT.

Here the CDR3 reads CASSQYRGNQETQYF. The CDR3 nucleotides read TGTGCCAGCAGCCAGTACAGGGGAAACCAAGAGACCCAGTACTTC. The rearrangement uses TRBV14 and TRBJ2-5; 7 bases agree with TRBD1. The CDR3 runs to 15 residues. Germline CDR1 is SGHDN and CDR2 is FVKESK. J was trimmed by 0 bases and V by 3 bases; bases with no gene match: 4.

V usage is TRBV6-5 and J usage is TRBJ2-2, with TRBD1 as a possible D gene (6 bases). Per the germline V gene, CDR1 is MNHEY and CDR2 is SVGAGI. The V end was cut by 5 bases, the J end by 4 bases, with 11 bases between. CDR3 length equals 14 residues. The CDR3 DNA reads TGTGCCAGCAGTCGGGACATAATCACCGGGGAGCTGTTTTTT. Encoded protein: CASSRDIITGELFF.

This chain joins TRBV5-4 and TRBJ1-3; D is undetermined. The CDR3 contains 15 residues. V lost 1 base, J lost 0 bases, and 8 bases lay in between. The germline V gene encodes CDR1 SGHNT and CDR2 YYREEE (reference sequence). The CDR3 nucleotides read TGTGCCAGCAGCTTGTCTCGAGACTCTGGAAACACCATATATTTT. It is translated as CASSLSRDSGNTIYF.

The chain recombines TRBV12-3 or TRBV12-4 with TRBJ1-5; D not certain. Trimming cost V 1 base and J 11 bases, with 9 bases left between them. The CDR3 covers 12 residues. Here the CDR3 reads CASSLGGVAQHF. The CDR3 DNA is TGTGCCAGCAGTTTAGGGGGAGTAGCCCAGCATTTT.

This clone has more than one count but fewer than ten. The V and J genes are TRBV7-9 and TRBJ1-5; possible D gene TRBD1, 6 bases. V was trimmed by 5 bases and J by 1 base, leaving 18 bases between them. Looked up from germline, CDR1 is SEHNR and CDR2 is FQNEAQ (reference sequence). The CDR3 is 17 amino acids. The chain's CDR3 is CASSTTTGGGSNQPQHF. The CDR3 DNA follows: TGTGCCAGCAGCACCACCACGGGGGGCGGAAGCAATCAGCCCCAGCATTTT.

The chain joins TRBV10-3 to TRBJ1-1; 8 nucleotides match TRBD1. V lost 0 bases and J lost 3; bases outside the gene matches: 3. CDR1 is ENHRY, CDR2 SYGVKD, per germline. The CDR3 runs 15 residues. DNA of the CDR3: TGTGCCATCAGTGAGTCAGGACAGGGTGACACTGAAGCTTTCTTT. It specifies CAISESGQGDTEAFF.

This chain connects TRBV29-1 to TRBJ1-1; no clear D gene. Germline values: CDR1 SQVTM, CDR2 ANQGSEA. Trimming took 3 bases from V and 5 from J, leaving 16 bases between them. The CDR3 sequence is 14 residues long. This CDR3 reads CSVDTAGVGTEAFF. The CDR3 coding sequence is TGCAGCGTTGATACCGCGGGAGTGGGGACTGAAGCTTTCTTT. Full variable domain (missing parts from reference TRBV29-1 and TRBJ1-1): SAVISQKPSRDICQRGTSLTIQCQVDSQVTMMFWYRQQPGQSLTLIATANQGSEATYESGFVIDKFPISRPNLTFSTLTVSNMSPEDSSIYLCSVDTAGVGTEAFFGQGTRLTVV.

The chain has TRBV19 and TRBJ1-6; D may be TRBD1 (5 bases). V lost 3 bases to trimming and J lost 7 bases, with 10 bases between them. The germline CDR1 and CDR2 sequences are LNHDA and SQIVND (reference sequence). The CDR3 length is 14 residues. CDR3 DNA: TGTGCCAGTAGTATTGCAGGGATCAATTCACCCCTCCACTTT. Translation: CASSIAGINSPLHF.

The genes are TRBV5-6 and TRBJ2-5; TRBD2 matches 7 bases. Looked up from germline, CDR1 is SGHDT and CDR2 is YYEEEE. The CDR3 length is 16 residues. Trimming removed 4 bases from V and 5 bases from J; junction bases left unmatched: 14. CDR3 nucleotide sequence: TGTGCCAGCAGCCGTGGCGGGGGTGCCTTGGGGGAGACCCAGTACTTC. Translation gives CASSRGGGALGETQYF.

This clone was counted only a few times. The chain couples TRBV19 to TRBJ1-4; perhaps TRBD1 as D (5 bases). The germline V gene has CDR1 LNHDA and CDR2 SQIVND (reference sequence). V shed 4 bases and J shed 7 bases, with 16 bases lying between them. CDR3 length equals 15 residues. For the CDR3, the DNA is TGTGCCAGTAGTACCCACAGGTTTACCCCTGAAAAACTGTTTTTT. Its protein product is CASSTHRFTPEKLFF.